The 29 T cell receptor beta chains below were found in one sample sequenced in a study of cytotoxic CD8 clonotypes in ibrutinib-treated CLL. Here immunoSEQ multiplex PCR was the method, and the copy in TCRdb shows in-frame clones only, minus some. The top ten hold 6.5% to 8% of the sample, which has roughly 40,000 clones, 65% to 70% seen once. The sequenced sample was PBMCs, obtained at disease progression, from a patient treated with ibrutinib. The receptors were gathered from a human donor with chronic lymphocytic leukemia.

V gene TRBV5-4 combines with J gene TRBJ2-3; unclear D gene. This CDR3 contains 14 residues. The V end lost 0 bases, the J end lost 2 bases, and 7 bases lay between the germline ends. Germline V gene data show CDR1 as SGHNT and CDR2 as YYREEE (reference sequence). CDR3 sequence (DNA): TGTGCCAGCAGCTTGGTCGGTAACACAGATACGCAGTATTTT. Residues: CASSLVGNTDTQYF.

By share of the sample, this clone is medium-sized. This sequence joins TRBV29-1 and TRBJ1-1, with D possibly matching TRBD1 (6 bases). From germline, CDR1 is SQVTM and CDR2 ANQGSEA. Between the trimmed V and J ends, which lost 4 bases and 6 bases, there was a span of 18 bases. There are 14 residues in the CDR3. DNA of the CDR3: TGCAGCGTTGGGGCAGGGGTTTCAGGCCCTGAAGCTTTCTTT. Translated, it gives CSVGAGVSGPEAFF.

This clone was detected a few times. CDR3 residues: CASSPRDRGYEQYF. The CDR3 DNA is TGTGCCAGCAGCCCCCGGGACAGGGGCTACGAGCAGTACTTC. The chain combines TRBV5-8 with TRBJ2-7; TRBD1 agrees at 10 bases. Trimming cost V 4 bases and J 3 bases; bases outside gene matches: 4. The CDR3 spans 14 residues. Germline assignment: CDR1 SGHTS and CDR2 YDEGEE.

This chain connects TRBV7-3 to TRBJ2-1; TRBD2 aligns across 14 bases. This CDR3 has 14 residues. The V segment lost 5 bases and the J segment 11 bases; nucleotides outside the gene matches: 5. Germline lookup yields CDR1 SGHTA and CDR2 FQGTGA. CDR3 nucleotides: TGTGCCAGCAGCCCCGGACTAGCGGGAGGTAAGCAGTTCTTC. This sequence encodes CASSPGLAGGKQFF.

This chain connects TRBV11-3 to TRBJ2-1; no firm D call. The V end was cut by 11 bases, the J end by 10 bases, with 24 bases between. Germline-derived CDR1 and CDR2 are SGHNT and YENEEA. This CDR3 contains 14 residues. The CDR3 here is CACNDGKLDLEQFF. The CDR3, as DNA: TGTGCCTGCAATGACGGCAAGTTGGATCTGGAGCAGTTCTTC.

This clone appeared once. The chain has TRBV5-5 and TRBJ2-2, with 11 positions matching TRBD1. The CDR3 length is 16 residues. Germline CDR1 is SGHKS and CDR2 is YYEKEE (reference sequence). V dropped 9 bases and J dropped 4; count of bases not matched to a gene: 11. This chain's CDR3 is CATEEDRGRITGELFF. CDR3 nucleotides: TGTGCCACCGAGGAGGACAGGGGGCGTATCACCGGGGAGCTGTTTTTT.

In this sample, this clone turned up a few times. The rearrangement links TRBV29-1 to TRBJ1-2; TRBD1 is a possible D gene (5 bases). The CDR3 spans 13 residues. The germline V and J ends were trimmed by 4 bases and 5 bases, with 14 bases remaining between them. The V gene's germline CDR1 is SQVTM and CDR2 ANQGSEA. CDR3 coding DNA: TGCAGCGTTGTTCGGGGGTCGGGGTATGGCTACACCTTC. Residues: CSVVRGSGYGYTF.

J is TRBJ2-7 and V is TRBV6-1, with 7 nucleotides matching TRBD2. This CDR3 has 15 residues. CDR1 is MNHNS, CDR2 SASEGT, per germline. J lost 4 bases, V lost 3 bases, and 9 bases had no gene match. The chain's CDR3 is CASSDGGGRLYEQYF. Written as DNA, the CDR3 is TGTGCCAGCAGTGACGGGGGAGGGCGCTTATACGAGCAGTACTTC.

The rearrangement links TRBV9 to TRBJ2-3; the match to TRBD2 covers 13 bases. J lost 0 bases, V lost 3 bases, and 7 bases had no gene match. Germline CDR1 is SGDLS and CDR2 is YYNGEE. The CDR3 has 18 amino acids. CDR3 residues: CASSAGLAGVGSTDTQYF. The CDR3 DNA is TGTGCCAGCAGCGCCGGACTAGCGGGAGTGGGAAGCACAGATACGCAGTATTTT.

V gene TRBV2 combines with J gene TRBJ2-3; 7 nucleotides match TRBD2. The germline V gene encodes CDR1 SNHLY and CDR2 FYNNEI. This CDR3 is built from 14 residues. V shed 7 bases and J 1 base; nucleotides not matched to a gene: 5. The CDR3: CASKGTSGTDTQYF. The CDR3 DNA sequence: TGTGCCAGCAAAGGTACTAGCGGCACAGATACGCAGTATTTT.

This chain links TRBV6-1 with TRBJ2-3; maybe TRBD2 (5 bases). The CDR3 spans 12 residues. Germline CDR1 reads MNHNS; CDR2 reads SASEGT. V was pared by 3 bases and J by 8 bases, with 9 bases between. CDR3 DNA: TGTGCCAGCAGTGAGGCCGGAGGTACGCAGTATTTT. Translating gives CASSEAGGTQYF.

This clone was observed a few times. V and J are TRBV6-1 and TRBJ2-3, with D unresolved. Trimming removed 8 bases at V and 1 base at J, with 16 bases between. The CDR3 loop spans 15 amino acids. The germline CDR1 and CDR2 sequences are MNHNS and SASEGT. The CDR3 loop is CASRRANLGTDTQYF. Here the CDR3 DNA reads TGTGCCAGCCGACGAGCGAATTTAGGCACAGATACGCAGTATTTT.

The chain uses TRBV7-9 and TRBJ1-1; D is perhaps TRBD1 (6 bases). Germline CDR1 is SEHNR and CDR2 is FQNEAQ (reference sequence). The CDR3 has 14 residues. V dropped 5 bases and J dropped 3 bases, with 13 bases sitting between them. CDR3 in DNA: TGTGCCAGCAGCACAGACAGGTCTTACACTGAAGCTTTCTTT. Amino acid sequence: CASSTDRSYTEAFF.

This clone was seen a handful of times. The gene calls are TRBV18 and TRBJ1-1; D is unclear. The CDR3 is made up of 15 amino acids. CDR1 KGHSH and CDR2 LQKENI come from the germline V gene. V lost 2 bases to trimming and J lost 1 base, with 11 bases between them. CDR3 bases: TGTGCCAGCTCACCAGTACAACGGACGAACACTGAAGCTTTCTTT. As protein: CASSPVQRTNTEAFF.

The V call is TRBV7-3, the J call TRBJ2-2, with 7 bases aligning to TRBD1. The germline V gene encodes CDR1 SGHTA and CDR2 FQGTGA. This CDR3 is built from 16 residues. Losses at the gene ends were 6 bases for V and 2 bases for J; bases not matched to a gene: 9. DNA for the CDR3: TGTGCCAGCAGTAAACGACAGGGACCTAACACCGGGGAGCTGTTTTTT. The encoded protein is CASSKRQGPNTGELFF.

The CDR3 nucleotides are TGTGCCAGCAGCTTTCGCCCCTACCGGGACAGGGACAATCAGCCCCAGCATTTT. It yields the protein CASSFRPYRDRDNQPQHF. The chain couples TRBV5-4 to TRBJ1-5; 9 nucleotides match TRBD1. This CDR3 is 18 amino acids long. V lost 2 bases and J lost 3; bases outside the gene matches: 12. Germline V gene lookup returns CDR1 SGHNT and CDR2 YYREEE (reference sequence).

The genes are TRBV28 and TRBJ1-1; a possible D gene is TRBD1 (5 bases). The CDR3 sequence is 14 residues long. V was shortened by 5 bases and J by 5 bases, with 15 bases between the two germline ends. The V gene's germline CDR1 is MDHEN and CDR2 SYDVKM. CDR3 DNA: TGTGCCAGCAGTCGTCGGGGGGGAGGTACTGAAGCTTTCTTT. Its protein is CASSRRGGGTEAFF.

The sample holds a few counts of this clone. V is TRBV30 and J is TRBJ2-7, with 9 bases that match TRBD1. The CDR3 has 13 residues. CDR1 GTSNPN and CDR2 SVGIG come from the germline V gene (reference sequence). CDR3 residues: CAGGGQGQGEQYF. In DNA form, the CDR3 reads TGTGCGGGCGGGGGACAGGGCCAAGGCGAGCAGTACTTC.

This clone has more than one count but fewer than ten. This sequence joins TRBV11-3 and TRBJ1-1; TRBD1 is a possible D gene (5 bases). Trimming removed 3 bases from V and 5 bases from J, with 16 bases in between. The CDR3 extends over 15 amino acids. The germline V gene has CDR1 SGHNT and CDR2 YENEEA. CDR3: CASSFSSRASTEAFF. CDR3 nucleotides: TGTGCCAGCAGCTTTAGTTCCAGGGCATCGACTGAAGCTTTCTTT. Combining the CDR3 with reference TRBV11-3 and TRBJ1-1 gives the whole variable domain EAGVVQSPRYKIIEKKQPVAFWCNPISGHNTLYWYLQNLGQGPELLIRYENEEAVDDSQLPKDRFSAERLKGVDSTLKIQPAELGDSAVYLCASSFSSRASTEAFFGQGTRLTVV.

The chain employs TRBV7-2 and TRBJ2-1, with D unresolved. CDR3 length: 13 amino acids. V lost 1 base and J lost 10, with 11 bases in between. Germline V gene sequence: CDR1 SGHTA, CDR2 FQGNSA. The CDR3 region has the DNA TGTGCCAGCAGCTTAGAATCCCGGACGGAGCAGTTCTTC. It codes for CASSLESRTEQFF.

The chain combines TRBV7-8 with TRBJ2-7; D call uncertain. Germline V gives CDR1 SGHVS, CDR2 FQNEAQ. The CDR3 extends over 14 amino acids. V shed 1 base and J shed 2 bases, with 9 bases lying between them. The CDR3 sequence is CASSLVVDPYEQYF. The DNA of the CDR3 is TGTGCCAGCAGCTTAGTTGTAGATCCCTACGAGCAGTACTTC.

This rearrangement joins TRBV27 to TRBJ1-2; 11 bases fit TRBD1. Germline V gives CDR1 MNHEY, CDR2 SMNVEV (reference sequence). V lost 10 bases to trimming and J lost 4 bases; unmatched junction nucleotides: 17. There are 17 residues in the CDR3. In DNA, the CDR3 is TGTGCCACCACACAATCCCCGGACAGGGGGCTGGTCTATGGCTACACCTTC. It yields the protein CATTQSPDRGLVYGYTF.

The genes are TRBV12-5 and TRBJ2-1; D gene uncertain. The CDR3 totals 14 residues. Germline CDR1 is LGHNT and CDR2 is FRNRAP. The V gene lost 8 bases and the J gene lost 4 bases, with 15 bases spanning the gap. The CDR3 DNA sequence: TGTGCTAGTTCCGGGCTAGTAATGTACAATGAGCAGTTCTTC. Its translation: CASSGLVMYNEQFF. Filled out from reference TRBV12-5 and TRBJ2-1, the complete variable domain reads DARVTQTPRHKVTEMGQEVTMRCQPILGHNTVFWYRQTMMQGLELLAYFRNRAPLDDSGMPKDRFSAEMPDATLATLKIQPSEPRDSAVYFCASSGLVMYNEQFFGPGTRLTVL.

The chain couples TRBV27 to TRBJ1-1, with a tentative D call TRBD1 (5 bases). Germline V lookup: CDR1 MNHEY, CDR2 SMNVEV (reference sequence). The CDR3 has 14 amino acids. Trimming shortened V by 5 bases and J by 2 bases, and 12 bases separated the two germline ends. CDR3 nucleotides: TGTGCCAGCAGTAATCGGGGCCTCAACACTGAAGCTTTCTTT. Translation gives CASSNRGLNTEAFF.

This clone was picked up one time. The rearrangement joins TRBV9 to TRBJ2-7; 8 bases agree with TRBD2. This CDR3 is 15 amino acids long. Germline V lookup: CDR1 SGDLS, CDR2 YYNGEE. V lost 0 bases to trimming and J lost 7 bases; unmatched junction nucleotides: 9. In DNA, the CDR3 is TGTGCCAGCAGCGTAGGGTTAAGCGGGAGTTATGAGCAGTACTTC. It codes for CASSVGLSGSYEQYF.

The chain links TRBV7-9 to TRBJ2-7; no firm D call. Germline lookup yields CDR1 SEHNR and CDR2 FQNEAQ (reference sequence). CDR3 length equals 13 residues. Trimming pared 4 bases from V and 2 bases from J, leaving 9 bases between. CDR3 bases: TGTGCCAGCAGCTCTGGTCGGGCCTACGAGCAGTACTTC. It codes for CASSSGRAYEQYF.

This clone occurred a few times. This chain joins TRBV5-8 and TRBJ1-5, with a possible D match to TRBD1 (5 bases). Germline V gives CDR1 SGHTS, CDR2 YDEGEE. V was clipped by 4 bases and J by 7 bases, with 12 bases between them. This CDR3 has 13 residues. CDR3 DNA: TGTGCCAGCAGCGGAGGGACGGGGCAGCCCCAGCATTTT. Translated: CASSGGTGQPQHF.

V usage is TRBV7-2 and J usage is TRBJ2-6; D not resolved. CDR3 size: 15 residues. Trimming pared 9 bases from V and 4 bases from J, leaving 16 bases between. CDR1 and CDR2 (germline): SGHTA, FQGNSA. This chain's CDR3 is CASSQRPGGANVLTF. The CDR3 bases are TGTGCCAGTAGTCAGCGCCCTGGAGGGGCCAACGTCCTGACTTTC. The full variable domain, with the rest looked up from reference TRBV7-2 and TRBJ2-6, is GAGVSQSPSNKVTEKGKDVELRCDPISGHTALYWYRQSLGQGLEFLIYFQGNSAPDKSGLPSDRFSAERTGGSVSTLTIQRTQQEDSAVYLCASSQRPGGANVLTFGAGSRLTVL.

The rearrangement uses TRBV12-5 and TRBJ2-1; D may be TRBD2 (5 bases). CDR3 length equals 15 residues. Deletions cut 5 bases from V and 0 bases from J, with 11 bases between. Germline CDR1 and CDR2: LGHNT and FRNRAP. This CDR3 reads CASGRTLSSYNEQFF. For the CDR3, the DNA is TGTGCTAGTGGTCGGACTCTGAGCTCCTACAATGAGCAGTTCTTC.